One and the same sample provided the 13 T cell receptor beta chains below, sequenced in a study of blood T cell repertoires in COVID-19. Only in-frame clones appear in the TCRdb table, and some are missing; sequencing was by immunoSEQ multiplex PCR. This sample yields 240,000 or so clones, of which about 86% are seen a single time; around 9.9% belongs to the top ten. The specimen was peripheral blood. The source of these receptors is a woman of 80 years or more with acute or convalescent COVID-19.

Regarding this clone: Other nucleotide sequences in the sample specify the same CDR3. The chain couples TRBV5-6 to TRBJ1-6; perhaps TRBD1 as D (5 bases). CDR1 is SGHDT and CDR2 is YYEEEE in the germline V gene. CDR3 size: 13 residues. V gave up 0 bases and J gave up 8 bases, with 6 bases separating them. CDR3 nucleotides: TGTGCCAGCAGCTTGGCGGGGGATTCACCCCTCCACTTT. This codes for CASSLAGDSPLHF.

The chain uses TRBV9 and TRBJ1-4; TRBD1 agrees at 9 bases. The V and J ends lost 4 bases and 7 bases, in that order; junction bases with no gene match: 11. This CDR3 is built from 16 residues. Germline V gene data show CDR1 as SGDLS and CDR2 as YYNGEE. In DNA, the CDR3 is TGTGCCAGCAGCACCCAACAGGGGGCGGTTGGTGAAAAACTGTTTTTT. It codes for CASSTQQGAVGEKLFF. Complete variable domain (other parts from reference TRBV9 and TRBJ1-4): DSGVTQTPKHLITATGQRVTLRCSPRSGDLSVYWYQQSLDQGLQFLIQYYNGEERAKGNILERFSAQQFPDLHSELNLSSLELGDSALYFCASSTQQGAVGEKLFFGSGTQLSVL.

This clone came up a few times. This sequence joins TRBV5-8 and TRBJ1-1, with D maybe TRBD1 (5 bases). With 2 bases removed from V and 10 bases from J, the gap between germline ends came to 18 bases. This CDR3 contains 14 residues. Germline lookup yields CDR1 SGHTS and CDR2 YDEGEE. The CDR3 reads CASSFGRGTTAAFF. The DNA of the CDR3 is TGTGCCAGCAGCTTCGGGAGGGGTACCACGGCAGCTTTCTTT.

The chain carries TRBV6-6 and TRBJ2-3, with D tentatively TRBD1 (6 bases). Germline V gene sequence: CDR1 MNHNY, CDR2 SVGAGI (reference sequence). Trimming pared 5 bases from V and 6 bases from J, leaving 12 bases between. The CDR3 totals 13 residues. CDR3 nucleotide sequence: TGTGCCAGCAGTCTAGGGGGTAAGGATACGCAGTATTTT. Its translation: CASSLGGKDTQYF.

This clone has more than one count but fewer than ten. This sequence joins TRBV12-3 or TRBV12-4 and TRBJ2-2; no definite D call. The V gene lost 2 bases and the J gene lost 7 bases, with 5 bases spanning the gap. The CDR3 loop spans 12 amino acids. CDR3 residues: CASSLILGELFF. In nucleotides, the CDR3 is TGTGCCAGCAGTTTAATACTCGGGGAGCTGTTTTTT.

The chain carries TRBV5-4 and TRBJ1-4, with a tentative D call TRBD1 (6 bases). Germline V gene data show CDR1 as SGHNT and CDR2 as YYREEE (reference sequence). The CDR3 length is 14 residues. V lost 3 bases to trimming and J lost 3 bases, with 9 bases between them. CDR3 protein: CASSYGTPNEKLFF. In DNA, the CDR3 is TGTGCCAGCAGCTACGGGACACCTAATGAAAAACTGTTTTTT.

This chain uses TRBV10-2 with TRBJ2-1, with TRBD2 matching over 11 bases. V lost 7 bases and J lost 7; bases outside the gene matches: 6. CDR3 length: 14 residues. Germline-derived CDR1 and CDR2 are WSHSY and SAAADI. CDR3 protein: CASTVAGGANEQFF. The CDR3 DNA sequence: TGCGCCAGCACCGTAGCGGGGGGGGCAAATGAGCAGTTCTTC.

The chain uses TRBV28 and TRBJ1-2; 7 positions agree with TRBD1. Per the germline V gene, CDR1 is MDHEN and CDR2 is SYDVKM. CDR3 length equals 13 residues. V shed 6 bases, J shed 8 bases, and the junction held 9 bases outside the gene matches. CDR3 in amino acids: CASRDRPNGGYTF. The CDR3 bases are TGTGCCAGCAGGGACAGGCCGAACGGAGGCTACACCTTC.

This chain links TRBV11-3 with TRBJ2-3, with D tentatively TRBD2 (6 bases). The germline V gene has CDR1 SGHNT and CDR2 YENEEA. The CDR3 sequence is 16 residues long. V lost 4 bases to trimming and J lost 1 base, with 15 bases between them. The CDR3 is CASSSVRPGGTDTQYF. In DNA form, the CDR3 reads TGTGCCAGCAGCTCTGTTCGACCGGGGGGCACAGATACGCAGTATTTT.

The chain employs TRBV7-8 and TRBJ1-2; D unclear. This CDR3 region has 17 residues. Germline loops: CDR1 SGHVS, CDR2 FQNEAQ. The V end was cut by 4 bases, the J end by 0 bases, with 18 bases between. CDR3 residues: CASSSGRRGKTNYGYTF. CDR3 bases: TGTGCCAGCAGCTCGGGGAGACGCGGAAAAACTAACTATGGCTACACCTTC.

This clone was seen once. The CDR3 DNA reads as TGTGCCAGCAGCGGCGAGGTGAACACTGAAGCTTTCTTT. It yields the protein CASSGEVNTEAFF. The genes are TRBV2 and TRBJ1-1; D call uncertain. Trimming cost V 6 bases and J 0 bases, with 8 bases left between them. Germline values: CDR1 SNHLY, CDR2 FYNNEI. This CDR3 has 13 residues.

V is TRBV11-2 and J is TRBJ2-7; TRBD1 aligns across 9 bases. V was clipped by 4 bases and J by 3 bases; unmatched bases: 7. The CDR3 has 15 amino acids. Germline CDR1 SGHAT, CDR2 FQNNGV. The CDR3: CASSSPGTGFYEQYF. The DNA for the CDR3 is TGTGCCAGCAGCTCCCCCGGGACAGGGTTCTACGAGCAGTACTTC. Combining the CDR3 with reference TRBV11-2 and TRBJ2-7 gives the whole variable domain EAGVAQSPRYKIIEKRQSVAFWCNPISGHATLYWYQQILGQGPKLLIQFQNNGVVDDSQLPKDRFSAERLKGVDSTLKIQPAKLEDSAVYLCASSSPGTGFYEQYFGPGTRLTVT.

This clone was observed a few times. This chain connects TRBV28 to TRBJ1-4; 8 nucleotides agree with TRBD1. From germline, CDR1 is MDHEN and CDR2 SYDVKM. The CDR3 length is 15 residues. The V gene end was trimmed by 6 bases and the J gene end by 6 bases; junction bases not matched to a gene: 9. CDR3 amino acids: CASSPQGAWDEKLFF. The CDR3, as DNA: TGTGCCAGCAGCCCCCAGGGGGCATGGGATGAAAAACTGTTTTTT.